Listed here are 25 T cell receptor beta chains from one sample, sequenced in a study of blood T cell repertoires in COVID-19. Some clones are missing from TCRdb's copy, which holds only in-frame ones; the method was immunoSEQ multiplex PCR. The sample yields about 180,000 clones, less than 90% seen once. The sequenced sample consisted of PBMCs or T cells enriched from blood (not recorded which). All receptors come from a human donor with acute COVID-19. The donor label of this sample is uncertain.

The chain is built from TRBV29-1 and TRBJ1-4, with 7 bases fitting TRBD1. The CDR3 runs 14 residues. With 5 bases clipped from V and 3 bases from J, the junction kept 6 bases outside the gene matches. Per germline, CDR1 SQVTM and CDR2 ANQGSEA. The CDR3 DNA sequence: TGCAGCGTTACGTCAAGGGGGCCTAATGAAAAACTGTTTTTT. This translates into CSVTSRGPNEKLFF.

A remark on this clone: Germline and junction disagree at one end, which may indicate a read error. This sequence joins TRBV7-2 and TRBJ2-3; 7 nucleotides align to TRBD2. The length of the CDR3 is 17 residues. Germline-derived CDR1 and CDR2 are SGHTA and FQGNSA. The CDR3 DNA reads as TGTGCCAGCAGCCTAGCTCGGGGACTACCTAGCACAGATACGCAGTATTTT. Amino acids: CASSLARGLPSTDTQYF.

The rearrangement links TRBV24-1 to TRBJ2-1; TRBD1 is a possible D gene (5 bases). Trimming cost V 2 bases and J 2 bases, with 24 bases left between them. The CDR3 spans 20 residues. From germline, CDR1 is KGHDR and CDR2 SFDVKD. The CDR3 loop reads CATSDSWRWGRQPPYNEQFF. The CDR3 DNA follows: TGTGCCACCAGTGATTCGTGGCGGTGGGGCCGCCAACCCCCCTACAATGAGCAGTTCTTC.

As for this clone: The identical CDR3 is also encoded by other nucleotide sequences in the sample. The chain links TRBV24-1 to TRBJ2-1; D unresolved. CDR3 length equals 12 residues. V was pared by 4 bases and J by 4 bases, with 4 bases between. Germline CDR1 KGHDR, CDR2 SFDVKD. The CDR3 region is CATSDLYNEQFF. The CDR3, as DNA: TGTGCCACCAGTGACTTATACAATGAGCAGTTCTTC.

The V and J genes are TRBV7-8 and TRBJ2-1; TRBD2 matches at 9 bases. CDR1 SGHVS and CDR2 FQNEAQ come from the germline V gene. The ends lost 5 bases at V and 4 bases at J; junction bases unmatched: 6. CDR3 length equals 15 residues. CDR3 amino acids: CASSNRLAAYNEQFF. The CDR3 DNA sequence: TGTGCCAGCAGCAATCGACTAGCGGCGTACAATGAGCAGTTCTTC. The variable domain in full, completed from reference TRBV7-8 and TRBJ2-1, reads GAGVSQSPRYKVAKRGQDVALRCDPISGHVSLFWYQQALGQGPEFLTYFQNEAQLDKSGLPSDRFFAERPEGSVSTLKIQRTQQEDSAVYLCASSNRLAAYNEQFFGPGTRLTVL.

The chain uses TRBV19 and TRBJ1-5, with 11 bases that match TRBD1. The germline V gene encodes CDR1 LNHDA and CDR2 SQIVND (reference sequence). This CDR3 is built from 17 residues. With V trimmed by 9 bases and J by 6 bases, 16 bases remained unmatched. The CDR3 bases are TGTGCCAGCCTCCCCAGGACAGGGGGCTACAAGGGTCAGCCCCAGCATTTT. It yields the protein CASLPRTGGYKGQPQHF.

The chain couples TRBV2 to TRBJ1-1, with a weak D call TRBD1 (5 bases). There are 16 residues in the CDR3. Trimming left V 1 base short and J 4 bases short, with 16 bases between. Germline CDR1 is SNHLY and CDR2 is FYNNEI. The CDR3 region is CASSEEGYGKATEAFF. DNA of the CDR3: TGTGCCAGCAGTGAAGAGGGGTACGGTAAGGCCACTGAAGCTTTCTTT.

The rearrangement joins TRBV5-8 to TRBJ2-6; D call uncertain. The V gene's germline CDR1 is SGHTS and CDR2 YDEGEE. The CDR3 contains 16 residues. V was clipped by 5 bases and J by 0 bases, with 12 bases between them. CDR3 in amino acids: CASSIARDSGANVLTF. CDR3 DNA sequence: TGTGCCAGCAGTATAGCACGCGACTCTGGGGCCAACGTCCTGACTTTC.

The gene calls are TRBV18 and TRBJ1-1, with D perhaps TRBD1 (6 bases). The CDR3 spans 15 residues. The V gene's germline CDR1 is KGHSH and CDR2 LQKENI. The ends were cut back, 3 bases at V and 1 base at J, with 12 bases in the middle. CDR3: CASSPQGPRNTEAFF. For the CDR3, the DNA is TGTGCCAGCTCACCCCAGGGGCCAAGGAACACTGAAGCTTTCTTT.

The CDR3 DNA follows: TGTGCCAGCGCCCTCCGGGAGTTCTTTCGGGAGACCCAGTACTTC. Translating it yields CASALREFFRETQYF. The V and J genes are TRBV5-8 and TRBJ2-5; weak D call: TRBD2 (6 bases). This CDR3 has 15 residues. The germline V gene encodes CDR1 SGHTS and CDR2 YDEGEE. With 7 bases removed from V and 5 bases from J, the gap between germline ends came to 21 bases.

The V call is TRBV28, the J call TRBJ2-1; D not resolved. Trimming took off 3 bases at V and 0 bases at J, with 6 bases between the two ends. Per the germline V gene, CDR1 is MDHEN and CDR2 is SYDVKM. There are 14 residues in the CDR3. CDR3 sequence (DNA): TGTGCCAGCAGTTTTAGTAACTCCTACAATGAGCAGTTCTTC. It yields the protein CASSFSNSYNEQFF.

The J gene is TRBJ2-4, the V gene TRBV19, with 10 positions matching TRBD2. Germline V gene data show CDR1 as LNHDA and CDR2 as SQIVND (reference sequence). This CDR3 comprises 16 residues. The V segment lost 5 bases and the J segment 1 base; nucleotides outside the gene matches: 5. The CDR3: CASSSGLAVAKNIQYF. The CDR3 DNA reads as TGTGCCAGTAGTTCAGGACTAGCGGTCGCCAAAAACATTCAGTACTTC.

The rearrangement uses TRBV19 and TRBJ1-3; maybe TRBD1 (5 bases). The CDR3 totals 16 residues. V lost 4 bases to trimming and J lost 0 bases, with 13 bases between them. Germline V gives CDR1 LNHDA, CDR2 SQIVND (reference sequence). The CDR3 sequence is CASSKAGKSSGNTIYF. The CDR3 DNA follows: TGTGCCAGTAGTAAGGCAGGGAAGAGCTCTGGAAACACCATATATTTT.

This clone has a single count. The chain combines TRBV2 with TRBJ1-2, with D possibly TRBD1 on 5 matching bases. CDR3 size: 13 residues. Looked up from germline, CDR1 is SNHLY and CDR2 is FYNNEI. V was shortened by 6 bases and J by 7 bases, with 15 bases between the two germline ends. CDR3: CASSSTRGGGYTF. DNA for the CDR3: TGTGCCAGCAGCAGCACGCGGGGGGGTGGCTACACCTTC.

The J gene is TRBJ2-7, the V gene TRBV30; TRBD2 matches 7 bases. V shed 2 bases and J 4 bases; nucleotides not matched to a gene: 5. Per germline, CDR1 GTSNPN and CDR2 SVGIG (reference sequence). This CDR3 comprises 13 residues. As DNA, the CDR3 is TGTGCCTGGAGTAAAGAGCGGGGTTACGAGCAGTACTTC. Translation gives CAWSKERGYEQYF.

V gene TRBV4-3 combines with J gene TRBJ2-5; 11 bases map to TRBD2. V shed 1 base, J shed 2 bases, and the junction held 3 bases outside the gene matches. In germline, CDR1 is LGHNA, CDR2 YSLEER. CDR3 size: 16 residues. The CDR3 nucleotides are TGCGCCAGCAGCCAAGTTCCTAGCGGGGGGCAAGAGACCCAGTACTTC. As protein: CASSQVPSGGQETQYF.

CDR3 amino acids: CASSKGRPPETQYF. The CDR3 nucleotides read TGTGCCAGCAGCAAGGGGCGCCCCCCAGAGACCCAGTACTTC. This chain links TRBV7-2 with TRBJ2-5; possible D gene TRBD1, 5 bases. Trimming stripped 5 bases from V and 4 bases from J, with 14 bases between. This CDR3 region has 14 residues. The V gene's germline CDR1 is SGHTA and CDR2 FQGNSA. Variable domain in full (rest from reference TRBV7-2 and TRBJ2-5): GAGVSQSPSNKVTEKGKDVELRCDPISGHTALYWYRQSLGQGLEFLIYFQGNSAPDKSGLPSDRFSAERTGGSVSTLTIQRTQQEDSAVYLCASSKGRPPETQYFGPGTRLLVL.

The chain is built from TRBV6-1 and TRBJ2-7; D is undetermined. This CDR3 is 15 amino acids long. Germline CDR1 is MNHNS and CDR2 is SASEGT. Trimming took off 3 bases at V and 5 bases at J, with 17 bases between the two ends. The CDR3 DNA sequence: TGTGCCAGCAGTGAGGCCTCCCGATTCTTTGACGAGCAGTACTTC. Residues: CASSEASRFFDEQYF.

CDR3 in amino acids: CASSLPGLDDEQYF. The CDR3 nucleotides read TGTGCCAGCAGCCTGCCGGGACTAGACGACGAGCAGTACTTC. The V call is TRBV5-4, the J call TRBJ2-7; 8 bases are shared with TRBD2. The length of the CDR3 is 14 residues. With V trimmed by 4 bases and J by 5 bases, 8 bases remained unmatched. CDR1 and CDR2 (germline): SGHNT, YYREEE (reference sequence).

This clone was counted only a few times. This sequence joins TRBV6-5 and TRBJ2-1; 8 bases line up with TRBD2. With 7 bases clipped from V and 8 bases from J, the junction kept 7 bases outside the gene matches. Germline CDR1 is MNHEY and CDR2 is SVGAGI. CDR3 length: 13 residues. DNA of the CDR3: TGTGCCAGCACCCTGGACGGGAGGGATGAGCAGTTCTTC. Its translation is CASTLDGRDEQFF.

This clone was found a few times. The sample contains more than one DNA sequence encoding this CDR3. The J gene is TRBJ1-1, the V gene TRBV5-1, with TRBD1 identical over 8 bases. V shed 0 bases, J shed 1 base, and the junction held 2 bases outside the gene matches. The CDR3 totals 15 residues. Germline V gene lookup returns CDR1 SGHRS and CDR2 YFSETQ. Written as DNA, the CDR3 is TGCGCCAGCAGCTTGGCGGGGACAGGGAACACTGAAGCTTTCTTT. Its protein product is CASSLAGTGNTEAFF.

This clone was counted only a few times. The V and J genes are TRBV6-5 and TRBJ2-7, with TRBD2 matching over 10 bases. This CDR3 region has 16 residues. J lost 4 bases, V lost 2 bases, and 8 bases had no gene match. In germline, CDR1 is MNHEY, CDR2 SVGAGI. The CDR3 sequence: CASSYIRTSGSYEQYF. CDR3 coding DNA: TGTGCCAGCAGTTACATTAGGACTAGCGGTAGTTACGAGCAGTACTTC.

This clone showed up just once. The V call is TRBV7-3, the J call TRBJ1-2; 10 bases are shared with TRBD1. The CDR3 is made up of 14 amino acids. With V trimmed by 2 bases and J by 7 bases, 4 bases remained unmatched. Germline loops: CDR1 SGHTA, CDR2 FQGTGA. The CDR3 reads CASSLGTGEGGYTF. The CDR3 DNA reads TGTGCCAGCAGCTTAGGGACAGGGGAAGGTGGCTACACCTTC.

V gene TRBV12-3 or TRBV12-4 combines with J gene TRBJ2-7; D possibly corresponds to TRBD1 (6 bases). CDR3 size: 13 residues. Deletions cut 4 bases from V and 0 bases from J, with 7 bases between. DNA for the CDR3: TGTGCCAGCAGTTGGACAGACTCCTACGAGCAGTACTTC. Its protein product is CASSWTDSYEQYF.

The CDR3 bases are TGTGCCAGCAGTGGTACGGGGGGATCCAATCAGCCCCAGCATTTT. Its translation: CASSGTGGSNQPQHF. The V call is TRBV2, the J call TRBJ1-5; D might be TRBD1 (5 bases). The CDR3 is made up of 15 amino acids. Trimming removed 4 bases at V and 3 bases at J, with 13 bases between. Germline-derived CDR1 and CDR2 are SNHLY and FYNNEI. The variable domain in full, with the rest retrieved from reference TRBV2 and TRBJ1-5, is EPEVTQTPSHQVTQMGQEVILRCVPISNHLYFYWYRQILGQKVEFLVSFYNNEISEKSEIFDDQFSVERPDGSNFTLKIRSTKLEDSAMYFCASSGTGGSNQPQHFGDGTRLSIL.